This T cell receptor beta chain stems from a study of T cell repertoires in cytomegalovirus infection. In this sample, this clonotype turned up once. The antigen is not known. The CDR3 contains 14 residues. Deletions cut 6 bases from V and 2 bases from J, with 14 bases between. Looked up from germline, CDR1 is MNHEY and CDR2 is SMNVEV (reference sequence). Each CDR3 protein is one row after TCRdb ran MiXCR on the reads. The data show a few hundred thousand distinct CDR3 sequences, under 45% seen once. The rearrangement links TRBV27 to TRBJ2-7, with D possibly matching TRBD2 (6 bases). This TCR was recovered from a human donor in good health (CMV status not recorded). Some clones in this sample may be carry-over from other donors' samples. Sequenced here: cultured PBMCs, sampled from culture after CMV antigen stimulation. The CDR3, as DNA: TGTGCCAGCAGAGGAGGGGTTACCCCCTACGAGCAGTACTTC. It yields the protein CASRGGVTPYEQYF.